Each of the 21 T cell receptor beta chains below was sequenced from the same sample in a study of T cell responses to AZD1222 COVID-19 vaccine (dated by TCRdb to about 2021). Taken with the paper, the label for time point translates to: about 28 days (+/-7) after the second vaccine dose. Libraries were prepared through the immunoSEQ multiplex PCR assay. TCRdb obtained this table from immuneACCESS and retained in-frame rearrangements with V and J assigned. These tables miss some clones; where compared with another copy, unresolved V genes account for less than half of the shortfall, and the remainder is unexplained. For this sample there are about 82,000 clones; roughly 92% appear just once. Of the sample, roughly 3% falls within the top ten clones. The sample here was peripheral blood, taken 28 days after the second AZD1222 dose. The receptor set was obtained from an adult who received the AZD1222 COVID-19 vaccine.

Written as DNA, the CDR3 is TGTGCCAGCAGTGAGCCCCATACACCCGACCCGGGCAAGAAACACAGGGGCAATCAGCCCCAGCATTTT. Protein: CASSEPHTPDPGKKHRGNQPQHF. This rearrangement joins TRBV2 to TRBJ1-5; D is perhaps TRBD1 (6 bases). Trimming cost V 3 bases and J 2 bases, with 35 bases left between them. The length of the CDR3 is 23 residues. Germline values: CDR1 SNHLY, CDR2 FYNNEI. The full variable domain, in which reference TRBV2 and TRBJ1-5 provide the parts outside the CDR3, is EPEVTQTPSHQVTQMGQEVILRCVPISNHLYFYWYRQILGQKVEFLVSFYNNEISEKSEIFDDQFSVERPDGSNFTLKIRSTKLEDSAMYFCASSEPHTPDPGKKHRGNQPQHFGDGTRLSIL.

The chain recombines TRBV5-6 with TRBJ1-1; D not resolved. Germline V gives CDR1 SGHDT, CDR2 YYEEEE. The CDR3 covers 13 residues. The germline V and J ends were trimmed by 6 bases and 1 base, with 10 bases remaining between them. The CDR3 protein is CASTLLANTEAFF. The CDR3 nucleotides read TGTGCCAGCACCCTCCTTGCGAACACTGAAGCTTTCTTT. Supplemented by reference TRBV5-6 and TRBJ1-1, the full variable domain reads DAGVTQSPTHLIKTRGQQVTLRCSPKSGHDTVSWYQQALGQGPQFIFQYYEEEERQRGNFPDRFSGHQFPNYSSELNVNALLLGDSALYLCASTLLANTEAFFGQGTRLTVV.

The gene calls are TRBV30 and TRBJ2-7, with a weak D call TRBD2 (6 bases). Germline loops: CDR1 GTSNPN, CDR2 SVGIG (reference sequence). Trimming took off 7 bases at V and 3 bases at J, with 7 bases between the two ends. The CDR3 sequence is 10 residues long. The CDR3, as DNA: TGTGCCTTGGGACTCTACGAGCAGTACTTC. Translating it yields CALGLYEQYF.

The chain recombines TRBV12-2 with TRBJ1-1; TRBD1, as called in the table, went unchecked against the DNA. TRBV12-2 represents a pseudogene. The CDR3 covers 17 residues. The CDR3, as DNA: TGTGCAAGTCGCTTAGCCTACAGGGTTCAAGGGGTCACTGAAGCTTTCTTT. It codes for CASRLAYRVQGVTEAFF.

The chain uses TRBV28 and TRBJ2-7; TRBD2 might be the D (6 bases). This CDR3 has 15 amino acids. CDR1 MDHEN and CDR2 SYDVKM come from the germline V gene. The V end lost 2 bases, the J end lost 4 bases, and 15 bases lay between the germline ends. The CDR3 DNA follows: TGTGCCAGCAGTTTAGGCGGGGCCGGCTGGTACGAGCAGTACTTC. Amino acid sequence: CASSLGGAGWYEQYF.

This clone has only one observation. The chain links TRBV7-8 to TRBJ1-4; D not certain. V lost 1 base and J 4 bases, leaving 10 bases between the germline ends. The germline V gene has CDR1 SGHVS and CDR2 FQNEAQ. The CDR3 runs to 15 residues. The CDR3 coding sequence is TGTGCCAGCAGCTTAGACCCGGGAAGTAATGAAAAACTGTTTTTT. It translates to CASSLDPGSNEKLFF.

The chain recombines TRBV5-1 with TRBJ2-5, with 10 positions matching TRBD1. The CDR3 has 15 amino acids. V lost 3 bases to trimming and J lost 4 bases; unmatched junction nucleotides: 6. CDR1 and CDR2 (germline): SGHRS, YFSETQ. CDR3 sequence reads: CASSSHRDRGETQYF. Here the CDR3 DNA reads TGCGCCAGCAGCTCACACCGGGACAGGGGAGAGACCCAGTACTTC.

The gene calls are TRBV6-2 or TRBV6-3 and TRBJ2-5; D is unclear. The CDR3 length is 14 residues. The germline V gene has CDR1 MNHEY and CDR2 SVGEGT. V was cut by 5 bases and J by 5 bases, with 15 bases left in between. CDR3 amino acids: CASSHPGGRETQYF. CDR3 sequence (DNA): TGTGCCAGCAGTCACCCAGGTGGCCGGGAGACCCAGTACTTC.

In this sample, this clone turned up once. The chain is built from TRBV28 and TRBJ1-6; TRBD1 agrees at 7 bases. After removal of 5 bases from V and 9 bases from J, the junction contained 7 bases not matched to a gene. Germline V gene data show CDR1 as MDHEN and CDR2 as SYDVKM. CDR3 length equals 14 residues. DNA of the CDR3: TGTGCCAGCAGTGTCCGGGGACAGATTTCACCCCTCCACTTT. Translated, it gives CASSVRGQISPLHF. Combining the CDR3 with reference TRBV28 and TRBJ1-6 gives the whole variable domain DVKVTQSSRYLVKRTGEKVFLECVQDMDHENMFWYRQDPGLGLRLIYFSYDVKMKEKGDIPEGYSVSREKKERFSLILESASTNQTSMYLCASSVRGQISPLHFGNGTRLTVT.

This chain uses TRBV6-5 with TRBJ1-2; 9 nucleotides align to TRBD1. The CDR3 runs to 15 residues. Germline lookup yields CDR1 MNHEY and CDR2 SVGAGI. The V gene end was trimmed by 5 bases and the J gene end by 6 bases; junction bases not matched to a gene: 10. CDR3 amino acids: CASSITRQGGNGYTF. Written as DNA, the CDR3 is TGTGCCAGCAGTATCACTCGACAGGGGGGTAATGGCTACACCTTC.

The chain carries TRBV28 and TRBJ1-5; D is unresolved. Trimming took off 5 bases at V and 7 bases at J, with 6 bases between the two ends. Germline V CDR1 and CDR2: MDHEN, SYDVKM. This CDR3 contains 11 residues. In DNA, the CDR3 is TGTGCCAGCAGTCTCTCCCAGCCCCAGCATTTT. The encoded protein is CASSLSQPQHF.

This clone occurred once. The V call is TRBV7-2, the J call TRBJ1-4; TRBD1 is a possible D gene (6 bases). The length of the CDR3 is 13 residues. The germline V gene encodes CDR1 SGHTA and CDR2 FQGNSA. CDR3 DNA: TGTGCTGTCCGCGCAGGGGCCGGTGAAAAACTGTTTTTT. Its protein is CAVRAGAGEKLFF.

The chain combines TRBV7-8 with TRBJ1-1; TRBD1 is a possible D gene (5 bases). CDR3 length equals 15 residues. Germline CDR1 and CDR2: SGHVS and FQNEAQ. V lost 2 bases, J lost 6 bases, and 16 bases lay in between. CDR3 DNA sequence: TGTGCCAGCAGCTTAAAGCGGGGCCCTAGGGCTGAAGCTTTCTTT. Protein product: CASSLKRGPRAEAFF.

The chain has TRBV18 and TRBJ2-3; D gene unclear. Trimming took 0 bases from V and 0 from J, leaving 4 bases between them. This CDR3 is 14 amino acids long. CDR1 is KGHSH and CDR2 is LQKENI in the germline V gene. CDR3 DNA: TGTGCCAGCTCACCACCGGTCAGCACAGATACGCAGTATTTT. This sequence encodes CASSPPVSTDTQYF.

The V and J genes are TRBV9 and TRBJ1-1, with a tentative D call TRBD1 (5 bases). V lost 0 bases and J 4 bases, leaving 10 bases between the germline ends. CDR3 length: 14 amino acids. CDR1 is SGDLS and CDR2 is YYNGEE in the germline V gene. CDR3: CASSVGGPLTEAFF. The CDR3 DNA follows: TGTGCCAGCAGCGTAGGGGGCCCTCTCACTGAAGCTTTCTTT.

The chain links TRBV6-5 to TRBJ2-1, with D possibly being TRBD1 or TRBD2 (6 bases each). The CDR3 runs 16 residues. Between the trimmed V and J ends, which lost 4 bases and 0 bases, there was a span of 13 bases. Germline CDR1 and CDR2: MNHEY and SVGAGI. CDR3 coding DNA: TGTGCCAGCAGTTCCAGAAGGGGGGCCTCCTACAATGAGCAGTTCTTC. Its protein is CASSSRRGASYNEQFF.

The rearrangement links TRBV6-5 to TRBJ2-3; D gene uncertain. The V end lost 6 bases, the J end lost 8 bases, and 12 bases lay between the germline ends. Germline CDR1 reads MNHEY; CDR2 reads SVGAGI. This CDR3 has 12 residues. CDR3 DNA: TGTGCCAGCAGAAACGGGTTTGGTACGCAGTATTTT. Its protein product is CASRNGFGTQYF.

The gene calls are TRBV27 and TRBJ1-5; D is unclear. The germline gives CDR1 MNHEY, CDR2 SMNVEV (reference sequence). Between the trimmed V and J ends, which lost 10 bases and 2 bases, there was a span of 30 bases. The CDR3 is 19 residues long. The CDR3 loop is CAIPTKTPPRFSGNQPQHF. The CDR3 bases are TGTGCCATCCCGACCAAAACTCCCCCCCGGTTCTCGGGCAATCAGCCCCAGCATTTT.

The J gene is TRBJ1-1, the V gene TRBV7-2; D unclear. Germline CDR1 reads SGHTA; CDR2 reads FQGNSA. The CDR3 totals 16 residues. V gave up 7 bases and J gave up 1 base, with 19 bases separating them. CDR3 DNA: TGTGCCAGCATCCTTAGGGCTCAGCAGGCGAACACTGAAGCTTTCTTT. It specifies CASILRAQQANTEAFF.

The rearrangement links TRBV7-9 to TRBJ1-3; maybe TRBD1 (5 bases). The CDR3 is 14 residues long. Per germline, CDR1 SEHNR and CDR2 FQNEAQ (reference sequence). Between the trimmed V and J ends, which lost 5 bases and 2 bases, there was a span of 10 bases. The CDR3 bases are TGTGCCAGCAGCATACAGGTCCCTGGAAACACCATATATTTT. This codes for CASSIQVPGNTIYF.

J is TRBJ2-3 and V is TRBV5-1, with TRBD2 identical over 13 bases. The CDR3 spans 18 residues. CDR1 and CDR2 (germline): SGHRS, YFSETQ. Trimming took 0 bases from V and 1 from J; bases not matched to a gene: 5. CDR3 in DNA: TGCGCCAGCAGCTTGGCGGGACTAGCGGGGATGGGCACAGATACGCAGTATTTT. This sequence encodes CASSLAGLAGMGTDTQYF.